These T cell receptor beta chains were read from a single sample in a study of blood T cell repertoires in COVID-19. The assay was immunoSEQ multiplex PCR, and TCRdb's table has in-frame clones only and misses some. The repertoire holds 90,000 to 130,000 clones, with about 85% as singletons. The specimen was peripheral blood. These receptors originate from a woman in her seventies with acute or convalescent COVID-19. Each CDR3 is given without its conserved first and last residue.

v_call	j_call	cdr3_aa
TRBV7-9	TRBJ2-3	ASSLKSGGAVIRTDTQY
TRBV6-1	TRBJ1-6	ASSELSYNSPLH
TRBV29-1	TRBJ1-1	SSYGKSNTEAF
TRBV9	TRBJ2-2	ASSGQSGRPGRNTGELF
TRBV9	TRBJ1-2	ASSVEPAIGYGYT
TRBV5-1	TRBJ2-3	ASKNGDRERDTQY
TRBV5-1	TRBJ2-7	ASRRGPSSYEQY
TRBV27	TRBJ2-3	ASSFGLAGGNADTQY
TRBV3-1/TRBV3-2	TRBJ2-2	ASSPAVGELF
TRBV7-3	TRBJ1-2	ASSQQTGTGYT
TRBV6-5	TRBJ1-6	ASSWGQGGNNSPLH
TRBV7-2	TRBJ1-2	ASSLNPGQGYGYT
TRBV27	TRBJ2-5	ASSWSGQETQY
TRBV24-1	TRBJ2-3	ATSDSGTGRFTDTQY
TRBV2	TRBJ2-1	ASSEYPGYNEQF
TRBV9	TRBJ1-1	ASSPRGRDSGTEAF
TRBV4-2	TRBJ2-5	ASSQGGSVLGEETQY
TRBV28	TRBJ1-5	ASTPEGALNQPQH
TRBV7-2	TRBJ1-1	ASSQRQGPNTEAF
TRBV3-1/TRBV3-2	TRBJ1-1	ASSQVLQGTEAF
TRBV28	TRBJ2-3	ASSLVSSTQY